The next 8 T cell receptor beta chains were all read from a single sample in a study of CD8 T cells in ankylosing spondylitis. Study-wide points: Within ankylosing spondylitis blood, a TCR beta motif made up of several highly homologous variants appeared to be characteristic.

One entry per CDR3 protein, called by TCRdb with MiXCR from the 5' RACE reads. The table records 500,000 to 650,000 distinct CDR3 sequences, about 5.2% of them present only once. Their recognized antigens are unknown. The sample was blood, either unsorted or a sorted T cell fraction (not recorded which). The receptor set was obtained from a male donor with ankylosing spondylitis.

The J gene is TRBJ2-2, the V gene TRBV5-1; the match to TRBD1 covers 10 bases. CDR1 and CDR2 from the germline V gene are SGHRS and YFSETQ. The V gene end was trimmed by 4 bases and the J gene end by 5 bases; junction bases not matched to a gene: 11. The CDR3 runs 17 residues. This CDR3 reads CASSPKPDRGTTGELFF. CDR3 DNA: TGCGCCAGCAGCCCGAAGCCGGACAGGGGGACGACCGGGGAGCTGTTTTTT.

This clonotype appeared many times. This sequence joins TRBV5-1 and TRBJ2-7; 8 bases are shared with TRBD2. This CDR3 has 16 residues. V gave up 5 bases and J gave up 2 bases; unmatched junction bases: 12. CDR1 SGHRS and CDR2 YFSETQ come from the germline V gene. CDR3 DNA: TGCGCCAGCAGTCTCACCCCGGGGGGGGGTCCCTACGAGCAGTACTTC. This encodes CASSLTPGGGPYEQYF.

In its sample, this clonotype was seen many times. The chain joins TRBV6-2 or TRBV6-3 to TRBJ2-7; possible D gene TRBD2, 6 bases. The length of the CDR3 is 14 residues. CDR1 is MNHEY, CDR2 SVGEGT, per germline. The V gene lost 0 bases and the J gene lost 7 bases, with 13 bases spanning the gap. CDR3 bases: TGTGCCAGCAGTTACTCGACGGGGGTCCAAGAGCAGTACTTC. This translates into CASSYSTGVQEQYF.

This clonotype was observed at least ten times. The CDR3 DNA reads TGCGCCAGCAGCCGGCATCAGGGAGAGGGCTACACCTTC. This encodes CASSRHQGEGYTF. This chain joins TRBV4-3 and TRBJ1-2; the D gene is possibly TRBD1 (5 bases). Germline assignment: CDR1 LGHNA and CDR2 YSLEER. The germline V and J ends were trimmed by 4 bases and 8 bases, with 14 bases remaining between them. The CDR3 has 13 residues.

This clonotype came up many times. The V and J genes are TRBV7-9 and TRBJ2-1; 7 nucleotides match TRBD1. Germline V gives CDR1 SEHNR, CDR2 FQNEAQ (reference sequence). CDR3 length: 15 amino acids. V shed 5 bases, J shed 0 bases, and the junction held 4 bases outside the gene matches. As DNA, the CDR3 is TGTGCCAGCAGCGCAAAGGGGGCCTCCTACAATGAGCAGTTCTTC. This translates into CASSAKGASYNEQFF.

The rearrangement joins TRBV11-1 to TRBJ2-7; TRBD1 is a possible D gene (6 bases). CDR1 SGHAT and CDR2 FQDESV come from the germline V gene (reference sequence). This CDR3 region has 15 residues. V was clipped by 4 bases and J by 0 bases, with 13 bases between them. DNA of the CDR3: TGTGCCAGCAGCTGGGCCGGGACACACTCCTACGAGCAGTACTTC. Protein: CASSWAGTHSYEQYF.

This clonotype occurred many times. The V call is TRBV5-5, the J call TRBJ2-5, with D possibly being TRBD1 (7 bases). From germline, CDR1 is SGHKS and CDR2 YYEKEE (reference sequence). V was clipped by 6 bases and J by 4 bases, with 16 bases between them. This CDR3 has 14 amino acids. Written as DNA, the CDR3 is TGTGCCAGCAATGTCAGGGGGGCCCCAGAGACCCAGTACTTC. It yields the protein CASNVRGAPETQYF.

This clonotype was counted at least ten times. The chain joins TRBV20-1 to TRBJ2-3, with 12 bases lining up with TRBD2. Germline lookup yields CDR1 DFQATT and CDR2 SNEGSKA (reference sequence). Trimming removed 5 bases from V and 0 bases from J; junction bases left unmatched: 6. This CDR3 has 16 residues. In nucleotides, the CDR3 is TGCAGTGCTTCCGGACTAGCGGGGACTAGCACAGATACGCAGTATTTT. It is translated as CSASGLAGTSTDTQYF.